The 8 T cell receptor beta chains given below trace back to one sample, sequenced in a study of response to subunit inactivated influenza vaccine. TCRdb passed the RT-PCR reads through MiXCR, listing each CDR3 protein once. The sample lists fewer than 800,000 distinct CDR3 sequences; less than 20% were seen once. The sample consisted of PBMCs from blood, taken approximately 12 days after vaccination. The receptors originated from a man in his fifties or sixties who received an inactivated influenza vaccine.

The chain links TRBV14 to TRBJ2-5; 7 nucleotides match TRBD1. Unmatched junction bases numbered 12, after V lost 0 bases and J lost 2 bases. Germline values: CDR1 SGHDN, CDR2 FVKESK. The length of the CDR3 is 18 residues. In DNA form, the CDR3 reads TGTGCCAGCAGCCAAGAAATAGACCGACGGACAGGACAAGAGACCCAGTACTTC. Encoded protein: CASSQEIDRRTGQETQYF.

The gene calls are TRBV12-3 or TRBV12-4 and TRBJ1-1; tentative D call: TRBD1 (5 bases). This CDR3 has 12 amino acids. Trimming cost V 8 bases and J 10 bases, with 17 bases left between them. In DNA form, the CDR3 reads TGTGCCAGCGGGGGGACCCTAGTAGGAGCTTTCTTT. It is translated as CASGGTLVGAFF.

This clonotype was seen more than once but under ten times. V usage is TRBV6-6 and J usage is TRBJ2-3; D call uncertain. The CDR3 spans 13 residues. Germline lookup yields CDR1 MNHNY and CDR2 SVGAGI (reference sequence). V was trimmed by 2 bases and J by 2 bases, leaving 5 bases between them. The CDR3 coding sequence is TGTGCCAGCAGTTACCAATACACAGATACGCAGTATTTT. It specifies CASSYQYTDTQYF.

CDR3 nucleotides: TGCAGTGCTAGAGCCAGCGGAGGAGCTAACTATGGCTACACCTTC. Translated: CSARASGGANYGYTF. The chain has TRBV20-1 and TRBJ1-2; D call uncertain. CDR3 length: 15 amino acids. CDR1 DFQATT and CDR2 SNEGSKA come from the germline V gene (reference sequence). V lost 1 base, J lost 0 bases, and 12 bases lay in between.

This clonotype was observed a few times. The chain has TRBV24-1 and TRBJ2-5, with a tentative D call TRBD2 (5 bases). Germline CDR1 KGHDR, CDR2 SFDVKD. V was clipped by 3 bases and J by 2 bases, with 12 bases between them. The CDR3 has 15 amino acids. CDR3 sequence reads: CATSDPRAYQETQYF. The DNA for the CDR3 is TGTGCCACCAGTGATCCGAGGGCGTATCAAGAGACCCAGTACTTC.

This chain joins TRBV9 and TRBJ1-1, with D uncertain. There are 15 residues in the CDR3. The ends were cut back, 0 bases at V and 0 bases at J, with 9 bases in the middle. CDR1 is SGDLS and CDR2 is YYNGEE in the germline V gene. CDR3 nucleotides: TGTGCCAGCAGCGTAGTTACAGCTATGAACACTGAAGCTTTCTTT. It encodes CASSVVTAMNTEAFF.

This clonotype was picked up a small number of times. The J gene is TRBJ2-1, the V gene TRBV29-1, with 11 positions matching TRBD1. Germline values: CDR1 SQVTM, CDR2 ANQGSEA. The CDR3 is 15 amino acids. With V trimmed by 7 bases and J by 8 bases, 13 bases remained unmatched. The chain's CDR3 is CSAGTGGNSVHEQFF. The CDR3 DNA is TGCAGCGCCGGGACAGGGGGAAATTCCGTCCATGAGCAGTTCTTC.

This clonotype showed up just a few times. The chain links TRBV29-1 to TRBJ2-5, with TRBD1 matching 10 bases. The CDR3 runs to 15 residues. The J segment lost 5 bases and the V segment lost 1 base, leaving 7 bases of the junction unmatched. Germline V gives CDR1 SQVTM, CDR2 ANQGSEA. Here the CDR3 reads CSVEGGQGVWETQYF. CDR3 DNA: TGCAGCGTTGAAGGTGGACAGGGGGTTTGGGAGACCCAGTACTTC.